What follows is one T cell receptor beta chain and its context. Its target is not known. A much larger clone is a single base away; this may be a read error. Time point noted: newly diagnosed GD, antithyroid drugs for less than 3 months. Extracted PBMC RNA gave rise to the TCR library. Peripheral blood, at approximately 10 milliliters, went into EDTA tubes. The germline V gene has CDR1 GTSNPN and CDR2 SVGIG (reference sequence). The CDR3 has 13 residues. The V gene lost 2 bases and the J gene lost 3 bases, with 11 bases spanning the gap. This sample stems from a study of regulatory T cells in long-lasting Graves disease. Study details: Graves' patients with a new diagnosis had received antithyroid drugs under 3 months. Study outcomes and limitations: Newly diagnosed patients had higher TCR diversity than persistent Graves' patients did. Relative to new patients (around 1,000), persistent patients exhibited greater sharing of public clonotypes (over 2,500).

Construction of the TCR beta libraries employed iRepertoire HTBI primers in conjunction with Arm-PCR of CDR3 regions. From the multiplex PCR reads, TCRdb called clonotypes with MiXCR, one entry per CDR3 protein. Of 500,000 or so distinct CDR3 sequences in the sample, around 16% were seen once. In addition, the sample was reused for a study of T cells in Graves' hyperthyroidism and ophthalmopathy.

The chain has TRBV30 and TRBJ2-7; no firm D call. The material was peripheral blood mononuclear cells (PBMCs), obtained at new diagnosis, from a patient treated with antithyroid drugs. The receptor was derived from a middle-aged woman with Graves disease. CDR3 sequence: CAWSTTGIYEQYV. CDR3 bases: TGTGCCTGGAGTACTACCGGCATCTACGAGCAGTACGTC.